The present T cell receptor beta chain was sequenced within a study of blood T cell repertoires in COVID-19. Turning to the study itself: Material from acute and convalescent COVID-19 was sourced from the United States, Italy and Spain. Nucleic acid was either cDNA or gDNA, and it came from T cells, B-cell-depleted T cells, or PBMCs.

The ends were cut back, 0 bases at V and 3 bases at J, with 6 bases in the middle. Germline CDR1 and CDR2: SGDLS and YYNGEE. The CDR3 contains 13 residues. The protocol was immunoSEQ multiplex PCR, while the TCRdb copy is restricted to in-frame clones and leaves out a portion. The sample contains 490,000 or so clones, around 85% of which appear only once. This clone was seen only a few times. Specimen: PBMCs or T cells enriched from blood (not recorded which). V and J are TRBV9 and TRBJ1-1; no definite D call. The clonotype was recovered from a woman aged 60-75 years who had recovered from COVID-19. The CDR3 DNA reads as TGTGCCAGCAGCGTAGTAGGAGACACTGAAGCTTTCTTT. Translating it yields CASSVVGDTEAFF.